This T cell receptor beta chain was found in a study of T cell clones after liver transplantation (dated by TCRdb to between 2018 and 2020). Concerning the study at large: The samples were obtained from ITN030ST, a randomized trial that attempted immunosuppression withdrawal within 2 years after liver transplantation. Tolerance was defined as complete withdrawal of immunosuppression for at least one year without a rise in liver enzymes beyond twice the upper limit of normal. After a pre-transplant mixed lymphocyte reaction, TCRbeta sequencing was used to pinpoint donor-reactive T cell clones, which were subsequently tracked in post-transplant blood. Blood samples were collected pre-transplant, then pre-randomization ahead of withdrawal, and finally post-randomization once withdrawal had either been completed or failed. Until randomization at 12-24 months post-transplant, subjects were given standard immunosuppression, with no induction therapy. Of the eight recipients, three were HCV-positive, while the remaining recipients had been transplanted for non-autoimmune, non-viral indications. Of the 8 liver transplant recipients making up the studied cohort, 3 were classified as tolerant and 5 as non-tolerant. Third party-reactive TCRbeta sequences from pre-transplant MLRs were also identified as an antigen-independent comparator for donor-reactive sequences. Points the paper makes about the study in general: Circulating donor-reactive CD4 TCRbeta sequences fell significantly post-transplant in most of the 8 subjects, irrespective of tolerance or HCV status. Low numbers of available donor cells limited the measurable donor-reactive repertoire in two subjects. Donor-reactive sequences decreased more than third party-reactive sequences, which suggests partial antigen-specific deletion that was not related to withdrawal success. After accounting for repertoire turnover, donor-reactive detection was significantly reduced in 7 of 8 subjects for CD4 and 8 of 8 for CD8. Without allograft tissue specimens, donor-reactive T cells may have migrated into the graft rather than being deleted. The conclusions were preliminary, being limited by small, heterogeneous patient numbers and by non-standardized post-transplant time points.

V loses 0 bases, J loses 7 bases, and the germline ends lie 19 bases apart. Taken from cysteine to phenylalanine, the CDR3 has 16 residues. The retained sequence is limited to the CDR3, 48 bases, with the frame set at the first base. Reading the germline V gene gives CDR1 SGHNT and CDR2 YENEEA. Thawed unstimulated PBMCs were stained for CD3, CD4 and CD8 and FACS-sorted into CD3+CD4+ and CD3+CD8+ populations. All 8 studied subjects were randomized to withdrawal of immunosuppression. The Qiagen DNeasy Blood and Tissue Kit was used to isolate genomic DNA. Frozen genomic DNA underwent high-throughput TCRbeta CDR3 sequencing by immunoSEQ, including PCR amplification, mapping, bias correction and internal controls. The authors' analysis ran thus. Only productive rearrangements were retained, and each unique TCRbeta sequence was defined by its CDR3 nucleotide sequence together with its V and J gene. Donor-reactive sequences required at least 5-fold expansion in CFSE-low cells versus unstimulated pre-transplant cells and at least 0.01% frequency. Minimum frequency thresholds were set for each subject on the basis of the unstimulated sample with the lowest template count, so that a detection power of at least 90% was ensured. Jensen-Shannon divergence between the top 1000 TCRbeta sequences after and before transplant was used to measure repertoire turnover. Changes in detection of donor-reactive sequences were assessed with two-sided Fisher's exact tests. The table was pulled from immuneACCESS by TCRdb, which kept in-frame rearrangements only. Such tables lose some clones; where checked, under half of the loss comes from unresolved V genes, and the rest has no known cause. Clone size and the V and J calls come from that table; the DNA yielded D and trimming. This sample lists around 120,000 clones; roughly nine tenths were detected once. The top ten clones comprise around 0.8% of the sample.

Notes on this clone: Its antigen remains unidentified. The input lacks base qualities; no much larger clone sits a single base away.

The sample was CD4+ T cells from blood, taken 12 months after liver transplant. The receptor chain draws on TRBV11-3 and TRBJ2-7; perhaps TRBD2 is the D gene, with 7 bases matching. This sequence was found in a human patient who received a liver transplant. Some T cells may originate with the graft donor following a transplant. The nucleotide sequence reads TGTGCCAGCAGCTTAGATCGGTGGGGGGGCTACAAGGAGCAGTACTTC. Its amino acids are CASSLDRWGGYKEQYF.